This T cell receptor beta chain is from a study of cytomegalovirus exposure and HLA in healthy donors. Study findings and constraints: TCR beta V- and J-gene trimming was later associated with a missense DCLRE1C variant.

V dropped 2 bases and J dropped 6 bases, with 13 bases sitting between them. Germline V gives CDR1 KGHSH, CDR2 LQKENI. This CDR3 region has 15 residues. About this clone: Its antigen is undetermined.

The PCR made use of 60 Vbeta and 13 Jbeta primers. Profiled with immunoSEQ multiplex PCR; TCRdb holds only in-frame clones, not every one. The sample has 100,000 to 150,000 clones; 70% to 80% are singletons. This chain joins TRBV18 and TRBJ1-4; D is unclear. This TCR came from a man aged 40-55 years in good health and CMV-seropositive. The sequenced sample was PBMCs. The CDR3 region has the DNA TGTGCCAGCTCACCAAGGAGTCCGCGGCATGAAAAACTGTTTTTT. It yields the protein CASSPRSPRHEKLFF.